These 7 T cell receptor beta chains came from one sample sequenced in a study of T cells in Graves' hyperthyroidism and ophthalmopathy. Amplification of TCR beta CDR3 regions was performed using RNA transcripts as template. TCR CDR3 underwent first-round RT-PCR with the HTBI primer set. A single record per CDR3 protein comes from TCRdb applying MiXCR to the multiplex PCR reads. The sample holds 400,000 to 550,000 distinct CDR3 sequences, about an eighth seen once. Sequencing was done on a sample of blood. These receptor sequences come from a woman in her late teens or twenties with Graves' hyperthyroidism.

A few counts support this clonotype. The chain combines TRBV19 with TRBJ1-5; possible D gene TRBD1, 6 bases. The CDR3 is 11 residues long. Germline lookup yields CDR1 LNHDA and CDR2 SQIVND (reference sequence). With 5 bases removed from V and 9 bases from J, the gap between germline ends came to 8 bases. This CDR3 reads CASSQGLPQHF. In nucleotides, the CDR3 is TGTGCCAGTAGTCAGGGGTTGCCCCAGCATTTT.

The chain combines TRBV29-1 with TRBJ1-1; 7 nucleotides line up with TRBD1. Germline CDR1 reads SQVTM; CDR2 reads ANQGSEA. The CDR3 has 15 amino acids. J gave up 13 bases and V 6 bases, and 23 bases lay outside the gene matches. In DNA, the CDR3 is TGCAGCGTCGCGCAGGGGGACAGCCGGAACACTCGGGTTTTCTTT. Residues: CSVAQGDSRNTRVFF.

The chain combines TRBV19 with TRBJ2-7; the match to TRBD2 covers 7 bases. V lost 1 base and J lost 1; bases outside the gene matches: 4. Germline V gene data show CDR1 as LNHDA and CDR2 as SQIVND (reference sequence). The CDR3 length is 15 residues. The CDR3 DNA is TGTGCCAGTAGTATAGCGGCGGGAGCGTCCTACGAGCAGTACGTC. Translation gives CASSIAAGASYEQYV.

This clonotype was observed a handful of times. The DNA for the CDR3 is TGCAGTGTGGGGACTAGCGGGGAAGAGACCCAGTACTTC. Translating gives CSVGTSGEETQYF. The chain recombines TRBV20-1 with TRBJ2-5, with 13 bases lining up with TRBD2. J gave up 3 bases and V 7 bases, and 2 bases lay outside the gene matches. Germline V CDR1 and CDR2: DFQATT, SNEGSKA (reference sequence). CDR3 size: 13 residues.

CDR3 DNA sequence: TGTGCCAGCAGCCCGCAACCGTACACGACAGGGAGGAGGCCACCCCTCCACTTT. The encoded protein is CASSPQPYTTGRRPPLHF. V and J are TRBV9 and TRBJ1-6, with TRBD1 matching over 7 bases. With 4 bases clipped from V and 11 bases from J, the junction kept 21 bases outside the gene matches. This CDR3 has 18 residues. Looked up from germline, CDR1 is SGDLS and CDR2 is YYNGEE.

This rearrangement joins TRBV27 to TRBJ1-2; 9 bases line up with TRBD1. V lost 6 bases to trimming and J lost 8 bases; unmatched junction nucleotides: 4. Germline CDR1 MNHEY, CDR2 SMNVEV (reference sequence). The CDR3 runs 12 residues. The CDR3 coding sequence is TGTGCCAGCAGGACAGGGGGACACGGCTACACCTTC. Its translation: CASRTGGHGYTF.

V and J are TRBV7-3 and TRBJ2-2; the D is unclear. From germline, CDR1 is SGHTA and CDR2 FQGTGA. The V end lost 6 bases, the J end lost 0 bases, and 14 bases lay between the germline ends. The CDR3 has 16 residues. CDR3 in amino acids: CASRTTQETNTGELFF. DNA for the CDR3: TGTGCCAGCAGAACGACGCAGGAAACGAACACCGGGGAGCTGTTTTTT. Full variable domain (rest looked up from reference TRBV7-3 and TRBJ2-2): GAGVSQTPSNKVTEKGKYVELRCDPISGHTALYWYRQSLGQGPEFLIYFQGTGAADDSGLPNDRFFAVRPEGSVSTLKIQRTERGDSAVYLCASRTTQETNTGELFFGEGSRLTVL.